Below are 11 T cell receptor beta chains sequenced from a single sample in a study of shared T cell receptors in the human thymus. Clones were sequenced by immunoSEQ multiplex PCR, and TCRdb holds only the in-frame ones, with some missing. The table includes roughly 550,000 clones, around three quarters detected once. The same sample was also used in a study of human thymus T cells.

The sample comprised thymocytes. The receptors derive from a boy under two years old with a congenital heart defect.

The chain is built from TRBV29-1 and TRBJ2-7; 7 positions agree with TRBD1. Germline V gene lookup returns CDR1 SQVTM and CDR2 ANQGSEA. V lost 6 bases and J lost 3; bases outside the gene matches: 2. This CDR3 region has 11 residues. The CDR3 region is CSVGTDYEQYF. CDR3 coding DNA: TGCAGCGTGGGGACAGACTACGAGCAGTACTTC.

The J gene is TRBJ2-1, the V gene TRBV5-5; 8 bases are shared with TRBD2. V dropped 5 bases and J dropped 8; count of bases not matched to a gene: 12. Germline-derived CDR1 and CDR2 are SGHKS and YYEKEE (reference sequence). This CDR3 contains 15 residues. The CDR3 is CASRGRREEDDEQFF. The CDR3 DNA is TGTGCCAGCAGAGGCCGGCGGGAGGAGGACGATGAGCAGTTCTTC. Filled out from reference TRBV5-5 and TRBJ2-1, the complete variable domain reads DAGVTQSPTHLIKTRGQQVTLRCSPISGHKSVSWYQQVLGQGPQFIFQYYEKEERGRGNFPDRFSARQFPNYSSELNVNALLLGDSALYLCASRGRREEDDEQFFGPGTRLTVL.

This chain joins TRBV27 and TRBJ2-1, with 7 positions matching TRBD2. In germline, CDR1 is MNHEY, CDR2 SMNVEV (reference sequence). There are 18 residues in the CDR3. V gave up 3 bases and J gave up 0 bases; unmatched junction bases: 11. The CDR3 nucleotides read TGTGCCAGCAGTTTGCTAGCGGAAGACCCGAGCTCCTACAATGAGCAGTTCTTC. This sequence encodes CASSLLAEDPSSYNEQFF.

This chain links TRBV20-1 with TRBJ2-7, with 7 bases fitting TRBD2. Germline lookup yields CDR1 DFQATT and CDR2 SNEGSKA (reference sequence). The CDR3 totals 11 residues. The CDR3 reads CRMASGNEQYF. The DNA for the CDR3 is TGCAGAATGGCTAGCGGCAACGAGCAGTACTTC.

This clone showed up just a few times. CDR3 residues: CASSIGDSTTYEQYF. CDR3 coding DNA: TGTGCCAGTAGTATCGGGGACAGCACCACCTACGAGCAGTACTTC. The V call is TRBV19, the J call TRBJ2-7; 7 nucleotides align to TRBD1. Germline CDR1 reads LNHDA; CDR2 reads SQIVND (reference sequence). V lost 3 bases, J lost 2 bases, and 7 bases stayed unmatched. The CDR3 has 15 amino acids. Full variable domain (remainder filled in from reference TRBV19 and TRBJ2-7): DGGITQSPKYLFRKEGQNVTLSCEQNLNHDAMYWYRQDPGQGLRLIYYSQIVNDFQKGDIAEGYSVSREKKESFPLTVTSAQKNPTAFYLCASSIGDSTTYEQYFGPGTRLTVT.

V gene TRBV4-3 combines with J gene TRBJ2-7, with 8 positions matching TRBD2. V shed 4 bases and J 3 bases; nucleotides not matched to a gene: 8. The length of the CDR3 is 15 residues. Germline loops: CDR1 LGHNA, CDR2 YSLEER. CDR3 protein: CASSRLNSGNYEQYF. CDR3 bases: TGCGCCAGCAGCCGGCTTAATAGCGGGAACTACGAGCAGTACTTC.

V usage is TRBV4-3 and J usage is TRBJ2-1, with 7 nucleotides matching TRBD1. Trimming cost V 0 bases and J 12 bases; bases outside gene matches: 8. Germline assignment: CDR1 LGHNA and CDR2 YSLEER. CDR3 size: 14 residues. The CDR3, as DNA: TGCGCCAGCAGCCAAGATAAGCGACAGGGTGGGCAGTTCTTC. Protein sequence: CASSQDKRQGGQFF.

This rearrangement joins TRBV11-1 to TRBJ2-5; TRBD2 aligns across 9 bases. Germline lookup yields CDR1 SGHAT and CDR2 FQDESV (reference sequence). The CDR3 covers 17 residues. J was trimmed by 4 bases and V by 5 bases; bases with no gene match: 14. This CDR3 is CASSPIFLREGLETQYF. The CDR3 DNA is TGTGCCAGCAGCCCTATTTTCTTGCGGGAGGGCCTAGAGACCCAGTACTTC.

The V gene is TRBV7-2, the J gene TRBJ2-2; TRBD1 matches at 9 bases. Trimming took 5 bases from V and 5 from J; bases not matched to a gene: 9. The CDR3 is 16 amino acids. Germline V CDR1 and CDR2: SGHTA, FQGNSA. The CDR3 bases are TGTGCCAGCAGCCCCCCGGGACAGGGCGTTACCGGGGAGCTGTTTTTT. Its translation is CASSPPGQGVTGELFF.

This clone was counted only a few times. The rearrangement uses TRBV19 and TRBJ1-5, with 7 bases lining up with TRBD1. The length of the CDR3 is 16 residues. In germline, CDR1 is LNHDA, CDR2 SQIVND (reference sequence). V dropped 3 bases and J dropped 6; count of bases not matched to a gene: 11. CDR3 nucleotides: TGTGCCAGTAGTATGGAAAGGGACAGTATTCTTCAGCCCCAGCATTTT. This gives the protein CASSMERDSILQPQHF.

The chain combines TRBV2 with TRBJ2-2; 8 nucleotides align to TRBD1. V was pared by 8 bases and J by 1 base, with 3 bases of the junction left unmatched. The CDR3 length is 14 residues. The V gene's germline CDR1 is SNHLY and CDR2 FYNNEI. The CDR3 reads CASLQGVNTGELFF. In DNA, the CDR3 is TGTGCCAGCCTACAGGGGGTGAACACCGGGGAGCTGTTTTTT.